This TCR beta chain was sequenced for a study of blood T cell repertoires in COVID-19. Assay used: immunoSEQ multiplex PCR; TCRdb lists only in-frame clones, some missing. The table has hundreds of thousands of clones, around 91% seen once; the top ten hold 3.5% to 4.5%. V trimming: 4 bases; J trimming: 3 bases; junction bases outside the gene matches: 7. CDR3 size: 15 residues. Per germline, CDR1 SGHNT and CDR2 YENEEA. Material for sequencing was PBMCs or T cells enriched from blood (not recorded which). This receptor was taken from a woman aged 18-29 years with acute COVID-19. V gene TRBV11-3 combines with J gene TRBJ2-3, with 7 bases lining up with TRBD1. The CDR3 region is CASSSGTVETDTQYF. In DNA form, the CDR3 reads TGTGCCAGCAGCTCCGGGACAGTGGAGACAGATACGCAGTATTTT.